This TCR beta chain was documented in a study of blood T cells in healthy people across ages. A second PCR of roughly 7 to 11 cycles used a sample-barcoded 5' primer and a J-beta primer mix. Every molecule of cDNA carried a tag from a template-switch adaptor with 12 random nucleotides. Each of the samples gave a minimum of 2.5 million paired-end reads that contained CDR3. MiXCR was run by TCRdb on the 5' RACE reads, yielding one entry per CDR3 protein. Of 1.8 million or so distinct CDR3 sequences in the sample, about two fifths were seen once. Note on this clonotype: Its specificity is not known. One junction end disagrees with the germline gene, perhaps due to a read error.

Study-wide findings and caveats: Donor CMV status, an unknown factor, possibly confounded changes in expanded clonotypes. Estimated diversity that came from one million T cells was considered an underestimate.

The CDR3 consists of 14 residues. Germline V CDR1 and CDR2: DFQATT, SNEGSKA (reference sequence). The chain is built from TRBV20-1 and TRBJ1-4; weak D call: TRBD1 (6 bases). This sequence was found in a human donor in good health. The sequenced material came from blood. The CDR3 is CSARDPGVYEKRFF. The CDR3 DNA is TGCAGTGCTAGAGATCCAGGGGTCTATGAAAAACGGTTTTTT.